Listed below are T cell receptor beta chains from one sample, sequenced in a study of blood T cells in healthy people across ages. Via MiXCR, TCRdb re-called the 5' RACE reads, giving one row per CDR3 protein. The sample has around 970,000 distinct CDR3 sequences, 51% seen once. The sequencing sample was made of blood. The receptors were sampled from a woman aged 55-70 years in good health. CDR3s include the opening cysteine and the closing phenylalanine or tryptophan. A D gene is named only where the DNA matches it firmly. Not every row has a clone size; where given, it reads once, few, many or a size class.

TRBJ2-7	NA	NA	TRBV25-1	CATKGLLEQYF	TGTGCCACCAAGGGACTCCTTGAGCAGTACTTC
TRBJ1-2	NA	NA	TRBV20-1	CSASGGEWRYGYTF	TGCAGTGCCTCAGGAGGGGAGTGGCGCTATGGCTACACCTTC
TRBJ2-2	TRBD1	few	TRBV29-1	CSVGQGAGELFF	TGCAGCGTTGGACAGGGGGCCGGGGAGCTGTTTTTT
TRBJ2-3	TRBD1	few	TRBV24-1	CATSDIQGARLDTQYF	TGTGCCACCAGTGACATACAGGGGGCCCGCTTAGATACGCAGTATTTT
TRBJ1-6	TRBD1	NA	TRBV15	CATSRVGGGVPLHF	TGTGCCACCAGCAGAGTGGGAGGGGGCGTACCCCTCCACTTT
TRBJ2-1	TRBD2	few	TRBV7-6	CASSLQQRASGTTNEQFF	TGTGCCAGCAGCTTACAGCAGCGGGCTAGCGGGACTACCAATGAGCAGTTCTTC
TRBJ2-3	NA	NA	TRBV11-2	CASSLVRGAGRSDTQYF	TGTGCCAGCAGCTTAGTCAGGGGAGCGGGAAGGTCAGATACGCAGTATTTT
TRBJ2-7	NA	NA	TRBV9	CAGSVGSGLYEQYF	TGTGCCGGCAGCGTAGGGTCAGGGTTGTACGAGCAGTACTTC
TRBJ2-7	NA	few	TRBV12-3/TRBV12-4	CASSLARALSSYEQYF	TGTGCCAGCAGTTTAGCCCGGGCCTTGTCGTCCTACGAGCAGTACTTC
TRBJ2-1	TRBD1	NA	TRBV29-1	CSVEGRDRGSYNEQFF	TGCAGCGTTGAGGGACGGGACAGGGGCTCCTACAATGAGCAGTTCTTC
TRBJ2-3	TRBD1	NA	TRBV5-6	CASSLGPPGQGVDTQYF	TGTGCCAGCAGCTTGGGGCCCCCGGGACAGGGCGTTGATACGCAGTATTTT
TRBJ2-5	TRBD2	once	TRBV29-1	CSVLAGLGEQYF	TGCAGCGTCCTAGCGGGACTTGGTGAGCAGTACTTC
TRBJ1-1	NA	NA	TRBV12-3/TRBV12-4	CASARATHMNTEAFF	TGTGCCAGCGCGAGGGCCACCCACATGAACACTGAAGCTTTCTTT
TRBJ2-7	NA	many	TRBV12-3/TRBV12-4	CASSLAYPAAYEQYF	TGTGCCAGCAGTTTAGCATATCCGGCGGCCTACGAGCAGTACTTC
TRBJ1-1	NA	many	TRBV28	CASSRISRIDKRIAFF	TGTGCCAGCAGTAGGATTTCTCGAATCGACAAAAGGATAGCTTTCTTT
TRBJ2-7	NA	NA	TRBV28	CASSCSPTYEQYF	TGTGCCAGCAGTTGTTCCCCCACCTACGAGCAGTACTTC
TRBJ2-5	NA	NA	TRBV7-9	CASSSPWGTGSYERYF	NA
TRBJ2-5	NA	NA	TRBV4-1	CGSSPRGEEQYF	TGCGGCAGCAGCCCCAGGGGAGAGGAGCAGTACTTC
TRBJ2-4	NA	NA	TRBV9	CASSEEDWGVQYF	TGTGCCAGCAGCGAAGAAGATTGGGGTGTTCAGTACTTC
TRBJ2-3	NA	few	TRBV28	CASSSHASTDTQYF	TGTGCCAGCAGTTCCCATGCTAGCACAGATACGCAGTATTTT
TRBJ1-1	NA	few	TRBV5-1	CASSLETPPTNTEAFF	TGCGCCAGCAGCTTAGAGACACCGCCCACGAACACTGAAGCTTTCTTT
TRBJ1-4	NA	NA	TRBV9	CASSVAGGRDNEKLFF	TGTGCCAGCAGCGTAGCTGGAGGGAGGGATAATGAAAAACTGTTTTTT
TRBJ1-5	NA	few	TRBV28	CASRLAGTNQPQHF	TGTGCCAGCAGACTAGCGGGTACCAATCAGCCCCAGCATTTT
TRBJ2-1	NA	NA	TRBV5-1	CASSLAIGHYNEQFF	TGCGCCAGCAGCTTGGCCATAGGACACTACAATGAGCAGTTCTTC